A selection of T cell receptor beta chains follows, all from one sample in a study of beta chain features in type 1 diabetes. Some clones are missing from TCRdb's copy, which holds only in-frame ones; the method was immunoSEQ multiplex PCR. Of 310,000 or so clones listed, around 10% are singletons. Specimen: naive CD4+ T cells from blood. These receptors all stem from a young woman in good health. CDR3s include the opening cysteine and the closing phenylalanine or tryptophan. D genes are given only for firm matches. Only some rows state a clone size, as once, few, many or a class for expanded clones.

J | D | size | length | V | DNA | CDR3
TRBJ2-7 | TRBD1 | few | 15 | TRBV7-2 | TGTGCCAGCAGCTTAGGATCCGGACAGGGGTACGAGCAGTACTTC | CASSLGSGQGYEQYF
TRBJ2-1 | - | few | 11 | TRBV5-6 | TGTGCCAGCAGCTTGGCGAGCGTGGAGTTCTTC | CASSLASVEFF
TRBJ2-5 | - | - | 13 | TRBV7-8 | TGTGCCAGCAGCTTAGTAGTCCAAGAGACCCAGTACTTC | CASSLVVQETQYF
TRBJ1-1 | TRBD1 | - | 16 | TRBV7-9 | TGTGCCAGCAGCCAACCATCCGGGACAGGGAACACTGAAGCTTTCTTT | CASSQPSGTGNTEAFF
TRBJ2-1 | - | - | 15 | TRBV2 | TGTGCCAGCAGTGCGGGACTCTCACCCTACAATGAGCAGTTCTTC | CASSAGLSPYNEQFF
TRBJ2-7 | TRBD1 | few | 16 | TRBV5-8 | TGTGCCAGCAGCGAGGAGGACAGGGAGGTTAAGTACGAGCAGTACTTC | CASSEEDREVKYEQYF
TRBJ2-5 | - | - | 14 | TRBV27 | TGTGCCAGCAGTCCAGGACTGGTACAAGAGACCCAGTACTTC | CASSPGLVQETQYF
TRBJ1-1 | - | - | 16 | TRBV18 | TGTGCCAGCTCACCGAGTACAGAGGGTTTTGGCACTGAAGCTTTCTTT | CASSPSTEGFGTEAFF
TRBJ2-3 | - | - | 19 | TRBV4-3 | TGCGCCAGCAGCCAGGAGACTCGCCTGGGGGCAGGTTTTGCAGATACGCAGTATTTT | CASSQETRLGAGFADTQYF
TRBJ2-7 | TRBD1 | - | 14 | TRBV19 | TGTGCCAGTAAACCCGGGACAGCGACCTACGAGCAGTACTTC | CASKPGTATYEQYF
TRBJ2-5 | - | - | 13 | TRBV18 | TGTGCCAGCTCACCTCCAGGGGAAGAGACCCAGTACTTC | CASSPPGEETQYF
TRBJ1-4 | - | few | 13 | TRBV6-6 | TGTGCCAGCGAACCAGGCAGTTATGAAAAACTGTTTTTT | CASEPGSYEKLFF
TRBJ2-7 | TRBD1 | few | 15 | TRBV28 | TGTGCCAGCAACCCACCAGACAGGGGGCAGGCCGAGCAGTACTTC | CASNPPDRGQAEQYF
TRBJ2-5 | TRBD1 | few | 17 | TRBV11-1 | TGTGCCAGCAGTTTCCTCAGACAGGGGGCGAACCAAGAGACCCAGTACTTC | CASSFLRQGANQETQYF
TRBJ2-2 | - | few | 16 | TRBV4-3 | TGCGCCAGCAGCCAAGATGCAGGGTACGACACCGGGGAGCTGTTTTTT | CASSQDAGYDTGELFF
TRBJ2-1 | - | few | 16 | TRBV7-9 | TGTGCCAGCAGCACGCTAGCGAGGAGCTCCTACAATGAGCAGTTCTTC | CASSTLARSSYNEQFF
TRBJ2-1 | - | - | 11 | TRBV5-8 | TGTGCCAGCACTTACTACAATGAGCAGTTCTTC | CASTYYNEQFF
TRBJ1-2 | TRBD1 | few | 15 | TRBV5-1 | TGCGCCAGCTCCGGGACAGGGGCCCTGAACTATGGCTACACCTTC | CASSGTGALNYGYTF
TRBJ1-2 | - | - | 14 | TRBV6-6 | TGTGCCAGCAGTTACTCGGGTGAAGGGGTCGGCTACACCTTC | CASSYSGEGVGYTF
TRBJ2-7 | - | - | 14 | TRBV11-3 | TGTGCCAGCAGCTTAACAGCGGAAGCGAACGAGCAGTACTTC | CASSLTAEANEQYF
TRBJ2-2 | - | - | 13 | TRBV5-1 | TGCGCCAGCAGCGCCAGAGAGGGCGGGGAGCTGTTTTTT | CASSAREGGELFF
TRBJ1-1 | - | few | 14 | TRBV7-3 | TGTGCCAGCAGCCCGGACAGCTCTCCGAGGGAAGCTTTCTTT | CASSPDSSPREAFF
TRBJ2-5 | TRBD2 | - | 14 | TRBV19 | TGTGCCAGTAGTAGACTAGCGGGAGCGGAGACCCAGTACTTC | CASSRLAGAETQYF
TRBJ1-2 | TRBD1 | - | 17 | TRBV27 | TGTGCCAGCAGTGCGACCTCGGGGACAGGGAGTGTCTATGGCTACACCTTC | CASSATSGTGSVYGYTF
TRBJ2-2 | TRBD2 | - | 18 | TRBV19 | TGTGCCAGTAGTATGGTCCTAGCGGGAGGGCCTGAAGCCGGGGAGCTGTTTTTT | CASSMVLAGGPEAGELFF
TRBJ1-4 | - | - | 14 | TRBV9 | TGTGCCAGCAGCGTTCAGGGATTTAATGAAAAACTGTTTTTT | CASSVQGFNEKLFF
TRBJ2-1 | - | - | 15 | TRBV5-4 | TGTGCCAGCAGCTCCGGGGGGCGGGAATACAATGAGCAGTTCTTC | CASSSGGREYNEQFF
TRBJ2-5 | TRBD2 | - | 16 | TRBV18 | TGTGCCAGCTCACCCCTAGCGGGAGGGCCCCGCGAGACCCAGTACTTC | CASSPLAGGPRETQYF
TRBJ2-1 | - | - | 14 | TRBV29-1 | TGCAGCGTTGAAGGGGAGCTAGGAGGTGAGGAGCAGTTCTTC | CSVEGELGGEEQFF
TRBJ2-7 | TRBD2 | few | 15 | TRBV19 | TGTGCCAGTAGTGATACTAGCGGGAGCTCCTACGAGCAGTACTTC | CASSDTSGSSYEQYF
TRBJ2-7 | - | - | 15 | TRBV27 | TGTGCCAGCAGTATGACCGGGACTTTTTCCTACGAGCAGTACTTC | CASSMTGTFSYEQYF
TRBJ2-6 | - | - | 15 | TRBV14 | TGTGCCAGCACCCGCGGAAGCTCTGGGGCCAACGTCCTGACTTTC | CASTRGSSGANVLTF
TRBJ1-2 | - | - | 16 | TRBV30 | TGTGCCTGGAGTGTATGGAGGGCCCGGGTTTACTATGGCTACACCTTC | CAWSVWRARVYYGYTF
TRBJ1-2 | TRBD1 | - | 15 | TRBV7-2 | TGTGCCAGCAGCTTAGAGGACAGGGCTCTCTATGGCTACACCTTC | CASSLEDRALYGYTF
TRBJ2-5 | - | - | 12 | TRBV28 | TGTGCCAGCAGTTTATCGCTTAGTACCCAGTACTTC | CASSLSLSTQYF
TRBJ1-3 | - | few | 15 | TRBV5-4 | TGTGCCAGCAGCTTACAGGGCCTCTCTGGAAACACCATATATTTT | CASSLQGLSGNTIYF
TRBJ1-1 | - | - | 12 | TRBV18 | TGTGCCAGCTCACCAACAGCACATGAAGCTTTCTTT | CASSPTAHEAFF
TRBJ2-7 | TRBD2 | few | 17 | TRBV13 | TGTGCCAGCAGCGCGGGACTAGCGGGTCCTTCAGGGGGGGAGCAGTACTTC | CASSAGLAGPSGGEQYF
TRBJ2-1 | TRBD2 | few | 16 | TRBV4-2 | TGTGCCAGCAGCCAAGTCGGGGGGACCTCCTACAATGAGCAGTTCTTC | CASSQVGGTSYNEQFF
TRBJ1-5 | - | few | 14 | TRBV9 | TGTGCCAGCAGCGTCTTCGGGGATAATCAGCCCCAGCATTTT | CASSVFGDNQPQHF
TRBJ1-2 | - | few | 12 | TRBV28 | TGTGCCAGCAGTTTTGAGGGCTATGGCTACACCTTC | CASSFEGYGYTF
TRBJ2-1 | TRBD1 | - | 19 | TRBV7-8 | TGTGCCAGCAAAACACTTCGAACTACGGGACAGGGGCGCTACAATGAGCAGTTCTTC | CASKTLRTTGQGRYNEQFF
TRBJ2-1 | TRBD2 | few | 15 | TRBV27 | TGTGCCAGCACCAAAGGACTAGCGGGAGTCAATGAGCAGTTCTTC | CASTKGLAGVNEQFF
TRBJ2-1 | TRBD2 | few | 16 | TRBV27 | TGTGCCAGCAGTGCCCGCACCGGGAGGGCGGGGTCGGGGCAGTTCTTC | CASSARTGRAGSGQFF
TRBJ2-7 | - | few | 15 | TRBV29-1 | TGCAGCGTTGGCGGGCCCGGGAAGGGCTCCTACGAGCAGTACTTC | CSVGGPGKGSYEQYF
TRBJ2-1 | - | - | 13 | TRBV11-3 | TGTGCCAGCAGCTTAGACACTAGCAATGAGCAGTTCTTC | CASSLDTSNEQFF
TRBJ2-3 | TRBD2 | - | 17 | TRBV4-3 | TGCGCCAGCAGCCAAGATTTACTAGCGGGAGAGTCAGATACGCAGTATTTT | CASSQDLLAGESDTQYF
TRBJ2-7 | TRBD1 | - | 16 | TRBV18 | TGTGCCAGCTCACCTAGACAGGGGGAGAGCTCCTACGAGCAGTACTTC | CASSPRQGESSYEQYF
TRBJ1-5 | - | few | 12 | TRBV15 | TGTGCCACCAGCAGCTCTGATCAGCCCCAGCATTTT | CATSSSDQPQHF
TRBJ2-5 | - | few | 14 | TRBV5-4 | TGTGCCAGCAGCTTGACTAGTCTTTCAAAGACCCAGTACTTC | CASSLTSLSKTQYF
TRBJ2-3 | - | - | 15 | TRBV30 | TGTGCCGGTGCGTTTGGCAGCGGACGTACAGATACGCAGTATTTT | CAGAFGSGRTDTQYF
TRBJ1-2 | TRBD1 | - | 14 | TRBV7-2 | TGTGCCAGCAGCTCCGACAGGGGAAACTATGGCTACACCTTC | CASSSDRGNYGYTF
TRBJ2-7 | - | few | 13 | TRBV10-3 | TGTGCCATCAGTCGCGGGGAATACGACGAGCAGTACTTC | CAISRGEYDEQYF
TRBJ2-3 | - | - | 15 | TRBV5-4 | TGTGCCAGCAGCTTGGCAGGTGGCGTCACAGATACGCAGTATTTT | CASSLAGGVTDTQYF